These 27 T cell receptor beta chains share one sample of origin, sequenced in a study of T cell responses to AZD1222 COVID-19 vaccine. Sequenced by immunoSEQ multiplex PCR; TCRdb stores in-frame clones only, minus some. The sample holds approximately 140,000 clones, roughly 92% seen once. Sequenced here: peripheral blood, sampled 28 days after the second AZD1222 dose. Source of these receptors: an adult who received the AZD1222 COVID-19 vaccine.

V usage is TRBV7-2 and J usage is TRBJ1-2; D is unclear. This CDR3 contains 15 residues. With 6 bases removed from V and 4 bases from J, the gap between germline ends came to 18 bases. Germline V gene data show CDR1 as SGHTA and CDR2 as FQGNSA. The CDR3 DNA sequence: TGTGCCAGCAGGTCTTCCACGGCGGACTTCTATGGCTACACCTTC. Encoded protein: CASRSSTADFYGYTF.

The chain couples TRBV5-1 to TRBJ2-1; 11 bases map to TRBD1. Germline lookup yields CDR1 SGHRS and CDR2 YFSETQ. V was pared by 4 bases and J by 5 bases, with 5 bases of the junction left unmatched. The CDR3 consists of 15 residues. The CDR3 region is CASSLGQGENNEQFF. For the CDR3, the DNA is TGCGCCAGCAGCCTGGGACAGGGGGAAAACAATGAGCAGTTCTTC.

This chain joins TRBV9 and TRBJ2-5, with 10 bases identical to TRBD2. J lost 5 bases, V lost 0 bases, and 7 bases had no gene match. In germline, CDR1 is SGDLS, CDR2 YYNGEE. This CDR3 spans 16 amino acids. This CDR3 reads CASSVVSGGAPETQYF. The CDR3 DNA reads TGTGCCAGCAGCGTAGTGAGCGGGGGGGCCCCCGAGACCCAGTACTTC.

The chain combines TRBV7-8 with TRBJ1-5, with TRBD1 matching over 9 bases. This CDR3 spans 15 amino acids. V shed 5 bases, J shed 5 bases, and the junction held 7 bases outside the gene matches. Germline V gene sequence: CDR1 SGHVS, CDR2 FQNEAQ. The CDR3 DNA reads TGTGCCAGCAGCCCTAGACAGGGGGGACATCAGCCCCAGCATTTT. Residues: CASSPRQGGHQPQHF. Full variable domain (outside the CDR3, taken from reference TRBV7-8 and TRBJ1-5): GAGVSQSPRYKVAKRGQDVALRCDPISGHVSLFWYQQALGQGPEFLTYFQNEAQLDKSGLPSDRFFAERPEGSVSTLKIQRTQQEDSAVYLCASSPRQGGHQPQHFGDGTRLSIL.

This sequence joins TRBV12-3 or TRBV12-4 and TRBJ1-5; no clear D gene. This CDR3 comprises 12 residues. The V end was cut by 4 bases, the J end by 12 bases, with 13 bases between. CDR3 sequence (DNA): TGTGCCAGCAGTTCAGACAAAGGTTACCAGCATTTT. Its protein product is CASSSDKGYQHF.

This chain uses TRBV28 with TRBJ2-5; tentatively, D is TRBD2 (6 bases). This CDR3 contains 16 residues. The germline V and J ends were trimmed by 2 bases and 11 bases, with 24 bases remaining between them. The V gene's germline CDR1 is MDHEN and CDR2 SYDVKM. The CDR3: CASSLPASQPGDLQYF. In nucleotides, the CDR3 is TGTGCCAGCAGTTTACCGGCGTCCCAACCGGGAGACCTACAGTACTTC.

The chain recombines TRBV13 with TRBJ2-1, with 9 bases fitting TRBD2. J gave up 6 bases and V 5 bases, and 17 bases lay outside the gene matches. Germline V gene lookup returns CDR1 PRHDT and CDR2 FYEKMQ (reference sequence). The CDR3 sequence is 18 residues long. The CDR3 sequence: CASSLPRSSGSKSNEQFF. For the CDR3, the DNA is TGTGCCAGCAGCCTCCCCCGTAGTAGCGGGAGTAAGTCCAATGAGCAGTTCTTC.

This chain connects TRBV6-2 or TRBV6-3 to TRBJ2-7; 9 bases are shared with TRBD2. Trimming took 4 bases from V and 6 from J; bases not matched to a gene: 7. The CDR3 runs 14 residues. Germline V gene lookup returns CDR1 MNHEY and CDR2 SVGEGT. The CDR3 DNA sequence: TGTGCCAGCAGTTCACGCGGGGGGGTACCCGAGCAGTACTTC. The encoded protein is CASSSRGGVPEQYF.

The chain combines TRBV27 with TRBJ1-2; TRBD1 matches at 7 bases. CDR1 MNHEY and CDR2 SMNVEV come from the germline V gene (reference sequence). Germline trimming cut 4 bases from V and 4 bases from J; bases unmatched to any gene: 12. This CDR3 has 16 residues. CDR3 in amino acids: CASSSQNRGSSYGYTF. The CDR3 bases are TGTGCCAGCAGTTCCCAGAACAGGGGTAGCTCCTATGGCTACACCTTC.

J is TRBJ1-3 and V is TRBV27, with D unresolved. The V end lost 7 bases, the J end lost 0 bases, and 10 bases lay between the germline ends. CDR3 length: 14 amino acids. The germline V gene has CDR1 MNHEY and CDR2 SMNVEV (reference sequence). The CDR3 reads CASILTLSGNTIYF. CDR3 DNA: TGTGCCAGCATCCTGACGCTCTCTGGAAACACCATATATTTT.

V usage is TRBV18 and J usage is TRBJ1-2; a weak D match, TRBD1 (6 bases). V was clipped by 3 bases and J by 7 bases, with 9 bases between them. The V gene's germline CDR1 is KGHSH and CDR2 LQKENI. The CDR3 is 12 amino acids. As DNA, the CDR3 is TGTGCCAGCTCACCTGCGACAGGTGGCTACACCTTC. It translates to CASSPATGGYTF.

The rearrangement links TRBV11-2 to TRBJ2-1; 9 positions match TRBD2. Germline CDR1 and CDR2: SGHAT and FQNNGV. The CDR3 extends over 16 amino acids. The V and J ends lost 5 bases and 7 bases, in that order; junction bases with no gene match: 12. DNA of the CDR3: TGTGCCAGCAGCCCCCTAGCAGCGGGAGGTGTAAATGAGCAGTTCTTC. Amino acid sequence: CASSPLAAGGVNEQFF.

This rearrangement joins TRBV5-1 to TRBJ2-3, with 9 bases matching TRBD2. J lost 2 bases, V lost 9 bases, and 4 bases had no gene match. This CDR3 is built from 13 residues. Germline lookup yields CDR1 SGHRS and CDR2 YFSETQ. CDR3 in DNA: TGCGCCACCCGGACTAGCGCCACAGATACGCAGTATTTT. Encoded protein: CATRTSATDTQYF.

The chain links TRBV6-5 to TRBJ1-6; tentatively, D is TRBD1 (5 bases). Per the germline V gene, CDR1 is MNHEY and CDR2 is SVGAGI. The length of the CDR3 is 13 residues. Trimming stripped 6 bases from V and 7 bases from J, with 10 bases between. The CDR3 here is CASRSRQNSPLHF. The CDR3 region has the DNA TGTGCCAGCAGGTCTAGACAGAATTCACCCCTCCACTTT.

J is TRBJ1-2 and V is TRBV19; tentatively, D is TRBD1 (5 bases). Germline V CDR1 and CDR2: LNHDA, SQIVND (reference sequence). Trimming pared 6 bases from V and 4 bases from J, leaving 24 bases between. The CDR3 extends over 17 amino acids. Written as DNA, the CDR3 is TGTGCCAGTAGGATGGGCCGGGACCCAACCTACGGCTATGGCTACACCTTC. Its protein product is CASRMGRDPTYGYGYTF.

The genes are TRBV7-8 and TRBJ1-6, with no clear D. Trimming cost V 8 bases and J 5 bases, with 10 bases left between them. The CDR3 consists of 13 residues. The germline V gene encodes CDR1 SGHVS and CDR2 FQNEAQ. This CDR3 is CASAGDNNSPLHF. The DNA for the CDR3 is TGTGCCAGCGCGGGTGACAATAATTCACCCCTCCACTTT.

As DNA, the CDR3 is TGTGCCAGCAGTCCCGGGACAGGGTACACTGAAGCTTTCTTT. As protein: CASSPGTGYTEAFF. The chain links TRBV6-5 to TRBJ1-1; 9 nucleotides agree with TRBD1. Germline values: CDR1 MNHEY, CDR2 SVGAGI. This CDR3 is built from 14 residues. The V gene end was trimmed by 5 bases and the J gene end by 3 bases; junction bases not matched to a gene: 4.

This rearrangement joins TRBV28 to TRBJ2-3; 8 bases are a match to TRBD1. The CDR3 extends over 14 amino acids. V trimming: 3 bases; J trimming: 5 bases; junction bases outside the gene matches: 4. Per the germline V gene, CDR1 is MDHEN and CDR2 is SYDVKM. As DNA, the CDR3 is TGTGCCAGCAGTTTCAGGGGGCGGGAAGATACGCAGTATTTT. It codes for CASSFRGREDTQYF.

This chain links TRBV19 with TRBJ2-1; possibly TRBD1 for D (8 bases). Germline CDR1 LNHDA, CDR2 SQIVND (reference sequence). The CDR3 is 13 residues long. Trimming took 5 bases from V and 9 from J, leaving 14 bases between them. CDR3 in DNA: TGTGCCAGTAGTGTTACAGGGGGGGGTGAGCAGTTCTTC. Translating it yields CASSVTGGGEQFF.

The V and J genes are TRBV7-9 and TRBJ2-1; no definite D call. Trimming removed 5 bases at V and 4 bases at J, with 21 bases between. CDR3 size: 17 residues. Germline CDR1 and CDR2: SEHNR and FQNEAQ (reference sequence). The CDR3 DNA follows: TGTGCCAGCAGCACGACGGCTCTCGCAGGAATATACAATGAGCAGTTCTTC. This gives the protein CASSTTALAGIYNEQFF.

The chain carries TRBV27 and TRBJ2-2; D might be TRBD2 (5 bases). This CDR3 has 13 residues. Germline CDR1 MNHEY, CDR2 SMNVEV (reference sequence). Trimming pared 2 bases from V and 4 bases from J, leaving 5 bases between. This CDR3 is CASSLEGTGELFF. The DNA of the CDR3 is TGTGCCAGCAGTTTAGAGGGCACCGGGGAGCTGTTTTTT.

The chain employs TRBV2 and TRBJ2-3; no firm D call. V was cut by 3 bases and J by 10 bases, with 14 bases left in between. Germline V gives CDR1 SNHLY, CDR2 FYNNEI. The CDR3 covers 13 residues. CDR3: CASSDSEIEAQYF. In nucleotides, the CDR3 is TGTGCCAGCAGTGATAGTGAGATAGAGGCGCAGTATTTT.

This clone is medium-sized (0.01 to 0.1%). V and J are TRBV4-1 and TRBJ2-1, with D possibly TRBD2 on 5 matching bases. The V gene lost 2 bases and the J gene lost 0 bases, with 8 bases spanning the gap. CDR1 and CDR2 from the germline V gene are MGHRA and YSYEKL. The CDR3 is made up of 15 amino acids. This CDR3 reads CASSQSGGSYNEQFF. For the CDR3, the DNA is TGCGCCAGCAGCCAAAGCGGAGGCTCCTACAATGAGCAGTTCTTC.

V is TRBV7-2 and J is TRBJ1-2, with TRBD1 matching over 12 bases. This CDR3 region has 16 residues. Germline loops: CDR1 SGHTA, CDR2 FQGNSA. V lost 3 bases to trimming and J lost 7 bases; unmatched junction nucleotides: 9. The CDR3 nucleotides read TGTGCCAGCAGCTTCGACCTCGGGACAGGGGGCTTTGGCTACACCTTC. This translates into CASSFDLGTGGFGYTF. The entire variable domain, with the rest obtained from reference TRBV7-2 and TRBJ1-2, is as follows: GAGVSQSPSNKVTEKGKDVELRCDPISGHTALYWYRQSLGQGLEFLIYFQGNSAPDKSGLPSDRFSAERTGGSVSTLTIQRTQQEDSAVYLCASSFDLGTGGFGYTFGSGTRLTVV.

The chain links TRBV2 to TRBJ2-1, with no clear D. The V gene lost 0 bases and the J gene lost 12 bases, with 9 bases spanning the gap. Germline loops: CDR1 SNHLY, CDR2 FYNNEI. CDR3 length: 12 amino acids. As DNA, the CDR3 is TGTGCCAGCAGTGAAGCGAGGTTATGGCAGTTCTTC. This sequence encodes CASSEARLWQFF.

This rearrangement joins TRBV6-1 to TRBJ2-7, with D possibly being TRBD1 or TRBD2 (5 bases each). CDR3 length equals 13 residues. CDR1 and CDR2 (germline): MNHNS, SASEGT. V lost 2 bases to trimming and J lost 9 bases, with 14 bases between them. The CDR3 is CASSEPGPTRQYF. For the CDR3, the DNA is TGTGCCAGCAGTGAACCGGGACCCACCCGGCAGTACTTC.

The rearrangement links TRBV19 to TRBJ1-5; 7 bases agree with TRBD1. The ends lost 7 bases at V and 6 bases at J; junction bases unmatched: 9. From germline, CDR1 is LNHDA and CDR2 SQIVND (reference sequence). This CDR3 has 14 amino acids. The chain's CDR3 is CASNLGQSTQPQHF. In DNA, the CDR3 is TGTGCCAGTAACTTGGGACAGTCTACTCAGCCCCAGCATTTT.